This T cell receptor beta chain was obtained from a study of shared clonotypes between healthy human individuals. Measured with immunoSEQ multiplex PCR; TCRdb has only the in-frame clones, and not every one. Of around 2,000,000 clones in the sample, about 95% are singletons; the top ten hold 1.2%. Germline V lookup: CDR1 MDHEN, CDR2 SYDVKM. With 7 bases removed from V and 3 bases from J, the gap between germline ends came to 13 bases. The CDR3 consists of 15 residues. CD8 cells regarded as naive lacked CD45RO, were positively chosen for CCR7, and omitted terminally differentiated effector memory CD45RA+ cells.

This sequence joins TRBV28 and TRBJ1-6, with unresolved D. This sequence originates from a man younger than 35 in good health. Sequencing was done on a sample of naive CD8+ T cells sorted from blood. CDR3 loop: CASIHTRYYNSPLHF. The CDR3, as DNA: TGTGCCAGCATTCACACCCGATACTATAATTCACCCCTCCACTTT.